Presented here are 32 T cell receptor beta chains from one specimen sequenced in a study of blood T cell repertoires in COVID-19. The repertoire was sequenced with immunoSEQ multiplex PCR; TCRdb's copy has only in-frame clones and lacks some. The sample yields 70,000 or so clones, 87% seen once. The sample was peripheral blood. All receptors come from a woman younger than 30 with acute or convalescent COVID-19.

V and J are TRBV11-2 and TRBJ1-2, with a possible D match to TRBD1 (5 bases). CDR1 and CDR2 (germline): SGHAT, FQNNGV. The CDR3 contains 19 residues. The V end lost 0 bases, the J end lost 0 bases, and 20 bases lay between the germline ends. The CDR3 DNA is TGTGCCAGCAGCTTAGATACCTCAGGGCAGGGAACATCTAACTATGGCTACACCTTC. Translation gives CASSLDTSGQGTSNYGYTF.

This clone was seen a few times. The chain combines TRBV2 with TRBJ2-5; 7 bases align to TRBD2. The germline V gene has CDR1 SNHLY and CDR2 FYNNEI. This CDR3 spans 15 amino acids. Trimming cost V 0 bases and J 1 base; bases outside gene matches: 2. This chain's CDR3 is CASSEARGGQETQYF. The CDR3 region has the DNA TGTGCCAGCAGTGAAGCGCGCGGGGGCCAAGAGACCCAGTACTTC.

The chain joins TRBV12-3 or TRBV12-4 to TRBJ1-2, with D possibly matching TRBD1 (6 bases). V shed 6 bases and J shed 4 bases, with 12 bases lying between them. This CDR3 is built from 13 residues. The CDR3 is CASSPDRGYGYTF. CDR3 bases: TGTGCCAGCAGCCCGGACAGAGGCTATGGCTACACCTTC.

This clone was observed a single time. In DNA, the CDR3 is TGTGCCAGTAGTACCCCTAGCGGACTAGCCAAAAACATTCAGTACTTC. This codes for CASSTPSGLAKNIQYF. The rearrangement joins TRBV19 to TRBJ2-4, with 7 bases lining up with TRBD2. CDR3 length: 16 amino acids. Germline V lookup: CDR1 LNHDA, CDR2 SQIVND (reference sequence). The V gene end was trimmed by 4 bases and the J gene end by 0 bases; junction bases not matched to a gene: 6.

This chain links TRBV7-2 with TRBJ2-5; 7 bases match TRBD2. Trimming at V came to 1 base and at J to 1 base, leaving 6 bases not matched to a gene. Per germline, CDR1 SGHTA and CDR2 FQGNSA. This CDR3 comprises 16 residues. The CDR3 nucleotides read TGTGCCAGCAGCTTAGGAGGGGCTAGCGGCCAAGAGACCCAGTACTTC. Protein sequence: CASSLGGASGQETQYF.

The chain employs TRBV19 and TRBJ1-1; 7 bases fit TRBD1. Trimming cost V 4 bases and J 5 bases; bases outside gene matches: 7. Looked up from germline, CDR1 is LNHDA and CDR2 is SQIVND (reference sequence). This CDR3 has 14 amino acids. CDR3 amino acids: CASSTAPGGTEAFF. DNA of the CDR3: TGTGCCAGTAGTACCGCCCCAGGGGGGACTGAAGCTTTCTTT.

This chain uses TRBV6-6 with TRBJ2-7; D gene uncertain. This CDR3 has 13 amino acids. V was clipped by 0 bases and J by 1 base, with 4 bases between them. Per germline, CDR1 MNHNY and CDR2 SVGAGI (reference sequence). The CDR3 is CASSYSASYEQYF. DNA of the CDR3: TGTGCCAGCAGTTACTCGGCTTCCTACGAGCAGTACTTC.

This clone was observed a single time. Here the CDR3 reads CSVDGLTSSYNEQFF. The CDR3 region has the DNA TGCAGCGTTGATGGACTCACTAGCTCCTACAATGAGCAGTTCTTC. The chain carries TRBV29-1 and TRBJ2-1; TRBD2 is a possible D gene (5 bases). V was clipped by 3 bases and J by 0 bases, with 12 bases between them. This CDR3 region has 15 residues. Germline V gene data show CDR1 as SQVTM and CDR2 as ANQGSEA.

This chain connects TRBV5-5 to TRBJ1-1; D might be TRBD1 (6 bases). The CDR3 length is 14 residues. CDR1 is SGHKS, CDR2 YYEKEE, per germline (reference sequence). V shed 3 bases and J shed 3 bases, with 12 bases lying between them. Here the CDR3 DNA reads TGTGCCAGCAGCTCGACAGGTCTGGACACTGAAGCTTTCTTT. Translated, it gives CASSSTGLDTEAFF.

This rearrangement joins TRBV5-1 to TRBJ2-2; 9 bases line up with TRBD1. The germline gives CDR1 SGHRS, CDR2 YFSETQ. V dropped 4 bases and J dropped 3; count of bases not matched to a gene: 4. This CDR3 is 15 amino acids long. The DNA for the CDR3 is TGCGCCAGCAGCCGGACAGGGGAGGACACCGGGGAGCTGTTTTTT. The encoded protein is CASSRTGEDTGELFF.

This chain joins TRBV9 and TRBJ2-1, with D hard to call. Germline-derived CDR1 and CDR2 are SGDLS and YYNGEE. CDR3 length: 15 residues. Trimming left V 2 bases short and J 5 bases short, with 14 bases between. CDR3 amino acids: CASSVGLSVHNEQFF. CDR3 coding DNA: TGTGCCAGCAGCGTCGGTCTAAGCGTCCACAATGAGCAGTTCTTC.

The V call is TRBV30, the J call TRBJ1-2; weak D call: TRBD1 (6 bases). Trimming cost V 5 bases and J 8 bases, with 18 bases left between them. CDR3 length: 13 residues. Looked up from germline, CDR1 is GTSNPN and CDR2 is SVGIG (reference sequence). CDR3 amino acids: CAWENTGLLGYTF. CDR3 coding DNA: TGTGCCTGGGAAAACACAGGGCTGTTGGGCTACACCTTC. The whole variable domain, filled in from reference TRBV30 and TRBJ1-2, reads SQTIHQWPATLVQPVGSPLSLECTVEGTSNPNLYWYRQAAGRGLQLLFYSVGIGQISSEVPQNLSASRPQDRQFILSSKKLLLSDSGFYLCAWENTGLLGYTFGSGTRLTVV.

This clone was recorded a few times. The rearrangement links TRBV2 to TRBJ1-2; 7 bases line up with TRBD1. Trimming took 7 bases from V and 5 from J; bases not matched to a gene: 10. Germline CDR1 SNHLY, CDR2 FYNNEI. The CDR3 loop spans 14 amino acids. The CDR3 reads CASTMTGLLYGYTF. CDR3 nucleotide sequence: TGTGCCAGCACCATGACAGGGTTGCTATATGGCTACACCTTC. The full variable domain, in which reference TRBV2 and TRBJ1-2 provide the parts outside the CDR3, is EPEVTQTPSHQVTQMGQEVILRCVPISNHLYFYWYRQILGQKVEFLVSFYNNEISEKSEIFDDQFSVERPDGSNFTLKIRSTKLEDSAMYFCASTMTGLLYGYTFGSGTRLTVV.

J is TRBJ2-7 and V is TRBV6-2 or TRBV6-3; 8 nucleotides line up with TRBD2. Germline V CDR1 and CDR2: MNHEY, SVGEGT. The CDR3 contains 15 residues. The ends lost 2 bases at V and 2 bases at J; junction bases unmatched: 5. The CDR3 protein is CASSYPQRETYEQYF. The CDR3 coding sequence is TGTGCCAGCAGTTACCCCCAGCGGGAGACCTACGAGCAGTACTTC.

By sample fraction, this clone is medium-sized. CDR3 loop: CASSQGITGELFF. The CDR3 DNA reads TGTGCCAGCAGTCAGGGGATTACCGGGGAGCTGTTTTTT. The genes are TRBV7-8 and TRBJ2-2, with a possible D match to TRBD1 (6 bases). Per the germline V gene, CDR1 is SGHVS and CDR2 is FQNEAQ. V lost 6 bases and J 5 bases, leaving 10 bases between the germline ends. The CDR3 covers 13 residues.

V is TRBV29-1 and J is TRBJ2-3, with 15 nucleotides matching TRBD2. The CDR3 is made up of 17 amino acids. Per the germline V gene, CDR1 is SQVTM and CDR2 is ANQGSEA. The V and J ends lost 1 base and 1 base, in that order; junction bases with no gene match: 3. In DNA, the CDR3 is TGCAGCGTTGAAGGGACTAGCGGGAGGGGGGGCACAGATACGCAGTATTTT. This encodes CSVEGTSGRGGTDTQYF.

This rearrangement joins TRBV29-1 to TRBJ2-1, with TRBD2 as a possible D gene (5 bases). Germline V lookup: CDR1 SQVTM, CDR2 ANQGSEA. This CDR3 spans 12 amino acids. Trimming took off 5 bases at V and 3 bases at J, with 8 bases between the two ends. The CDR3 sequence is CSVTRDYNEQFF. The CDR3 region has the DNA TGCAGCGTTACCCGGGACTACAATGAGCAGTTCTTC.

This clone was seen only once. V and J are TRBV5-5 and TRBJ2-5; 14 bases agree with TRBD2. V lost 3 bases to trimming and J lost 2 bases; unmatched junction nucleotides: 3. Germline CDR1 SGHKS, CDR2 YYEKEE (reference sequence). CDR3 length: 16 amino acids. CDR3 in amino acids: CASSWGTSGGQETQYF. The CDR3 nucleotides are TGTGCCAGCAGCTGGGGGACTAGCGGGGGACAAGAGACCCAGTACTTC.

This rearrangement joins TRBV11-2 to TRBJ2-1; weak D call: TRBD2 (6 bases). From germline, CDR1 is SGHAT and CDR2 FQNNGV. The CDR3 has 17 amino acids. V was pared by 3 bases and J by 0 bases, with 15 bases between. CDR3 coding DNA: TGTGCCAGCAGCTTGGCCCCCGGGACTTCCTCCTACAATGAGCAGTTCTTC. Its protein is CASSLAPGTSSYNEQFF.

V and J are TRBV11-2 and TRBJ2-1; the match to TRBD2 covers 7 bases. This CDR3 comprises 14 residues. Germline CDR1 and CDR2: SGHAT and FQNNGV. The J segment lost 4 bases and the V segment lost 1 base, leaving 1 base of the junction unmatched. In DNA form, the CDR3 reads TGTGCCAGCAGCTTAGCTAGCGGATACAATGAGCAGTTCTTC. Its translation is CASSLASGYNEQFF.

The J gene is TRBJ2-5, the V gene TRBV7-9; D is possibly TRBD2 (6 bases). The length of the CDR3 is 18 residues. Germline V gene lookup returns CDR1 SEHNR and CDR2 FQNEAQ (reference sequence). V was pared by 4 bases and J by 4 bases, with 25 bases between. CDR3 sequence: CASSSYQRAFYRGETQYF. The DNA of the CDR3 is TGTGCCAGCAGCTCCTATCAGCGGGCCTTCTACCGGGGAGAGACCCAGTACTTC.

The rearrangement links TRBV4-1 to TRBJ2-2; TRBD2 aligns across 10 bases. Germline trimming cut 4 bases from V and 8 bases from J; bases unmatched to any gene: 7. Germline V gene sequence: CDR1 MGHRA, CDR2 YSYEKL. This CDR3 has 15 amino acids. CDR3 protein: CASSPGLARSGELFF. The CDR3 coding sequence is TGCGCCAGCAGCCCGGGACTAGCGAGATCGGGGGAGCTGTTTTTT.

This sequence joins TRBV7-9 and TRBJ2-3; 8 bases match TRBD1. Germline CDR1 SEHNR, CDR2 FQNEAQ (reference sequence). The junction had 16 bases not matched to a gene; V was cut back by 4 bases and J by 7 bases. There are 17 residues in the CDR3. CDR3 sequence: CASSSPFPGGAENTQYF. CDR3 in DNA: TGTGCCAGCAGCTCCCCCTTCCCAGGGGGCGCAGAAAATACGCAGTATTTT.

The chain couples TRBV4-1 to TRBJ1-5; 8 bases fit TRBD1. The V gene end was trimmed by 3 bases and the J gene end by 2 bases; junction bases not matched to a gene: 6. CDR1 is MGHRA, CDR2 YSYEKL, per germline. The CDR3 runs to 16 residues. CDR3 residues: CASSQGETGGNQPQHF. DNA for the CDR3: TGCGCCAGCAGCCAGGGAGAGACAGGGGGCAATCAGCCCCAGCATTTT.

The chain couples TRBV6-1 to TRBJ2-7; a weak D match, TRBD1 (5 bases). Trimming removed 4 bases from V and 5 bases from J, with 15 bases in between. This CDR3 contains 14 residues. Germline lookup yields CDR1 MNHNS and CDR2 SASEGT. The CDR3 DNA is TGTGCCAGCAGTGTAGCCAGGGATATGAACGAGCAGTACTTC. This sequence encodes CASSVARDMNEQYF.

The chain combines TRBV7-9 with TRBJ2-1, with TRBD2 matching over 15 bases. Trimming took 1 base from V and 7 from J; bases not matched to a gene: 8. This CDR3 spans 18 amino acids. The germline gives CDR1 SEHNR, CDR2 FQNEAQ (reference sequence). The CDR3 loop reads CASSLEGWGTSGRNEQFF. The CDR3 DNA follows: TGTGCCAGCAGCTTAGAAGGATGGGGGACTAGCGGGAGGAATGAGCAGTTCTTC.

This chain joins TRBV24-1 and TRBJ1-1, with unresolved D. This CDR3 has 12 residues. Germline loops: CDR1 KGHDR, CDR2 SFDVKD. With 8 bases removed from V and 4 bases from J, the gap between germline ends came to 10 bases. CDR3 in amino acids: CATIVPGTEAFF. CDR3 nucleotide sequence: TGTGCCACCATTGTGCCGGGCACTGAAGCTTTCTTT.

The CDR3 protein is CAWSDRGRREKLFF. CDR3 in DNA: TGTGCCTGGAGCGACAGGGGTCGGCGGGAAAAACTGTTTTTT. The V and J genes are TRBV30 and TRBJ1-4, with 8 bases aligning to TRBD1. Per germline, CDR1 GTSNPN and CDR2 SVGIG (reference sequence). J lost 8 bases, V lost 3 bases, and 8 bases had no gene match. The CDR3 is 14 residues long.

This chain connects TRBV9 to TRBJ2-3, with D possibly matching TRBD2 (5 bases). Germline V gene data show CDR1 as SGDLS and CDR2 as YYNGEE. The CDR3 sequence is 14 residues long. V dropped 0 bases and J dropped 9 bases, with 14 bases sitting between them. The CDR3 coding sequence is TGTGCCAGCAGCGTAGACCCTAGCTATACGACGCAGTATTTT. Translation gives CASSVDPSYTTQYF.

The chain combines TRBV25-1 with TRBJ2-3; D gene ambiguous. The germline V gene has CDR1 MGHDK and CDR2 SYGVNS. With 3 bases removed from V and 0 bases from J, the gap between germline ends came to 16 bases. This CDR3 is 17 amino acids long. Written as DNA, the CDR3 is TGTGCCAGCAGTGAGAACCGCGCGATAGTTAGCACAGATACGCAGTATTTT. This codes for CASSENRAIVSTDTQYF.

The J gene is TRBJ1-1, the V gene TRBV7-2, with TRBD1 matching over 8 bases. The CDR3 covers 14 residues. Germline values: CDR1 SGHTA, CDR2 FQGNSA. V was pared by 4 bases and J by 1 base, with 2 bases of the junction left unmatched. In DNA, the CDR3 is TGTGCCAGCAGCTCGACAGGGGCGAACACTGAAGCTTTCTTT. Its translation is CASSSTGANTEAFF.

CDR3 protein: CASSLYGGSTYEQYF. CDR3 in DNA: TGCGCCAGCAGCTTGTACGGGGGATCCACCTACGAGCAGTACTTC. The chain couples TRBV5-1 to TRBJ2-7, with D possibly being TRBD2 (6 bases). CDR1 SGHRS and CDR2 YFSETQ come from the germline V gene. This CDR3 contains 15 residues. Trimming shortened V by 1 base and J by 2 bases, and 13 bases separated the two germline ends. Supplemented by reference TRBV5-1 and TRBJ2-7, the full variable domain reads KAGVTQTPRYLIKTRGQQVTLSCSPISGHRSVSWYQQTPGQGLQFLFEYFSETQRNKGNFPGRFSGRQFSNSRSEMNVSTLELGDSALYLCASSLYGGSTYEQYFGPGTRLTVT.